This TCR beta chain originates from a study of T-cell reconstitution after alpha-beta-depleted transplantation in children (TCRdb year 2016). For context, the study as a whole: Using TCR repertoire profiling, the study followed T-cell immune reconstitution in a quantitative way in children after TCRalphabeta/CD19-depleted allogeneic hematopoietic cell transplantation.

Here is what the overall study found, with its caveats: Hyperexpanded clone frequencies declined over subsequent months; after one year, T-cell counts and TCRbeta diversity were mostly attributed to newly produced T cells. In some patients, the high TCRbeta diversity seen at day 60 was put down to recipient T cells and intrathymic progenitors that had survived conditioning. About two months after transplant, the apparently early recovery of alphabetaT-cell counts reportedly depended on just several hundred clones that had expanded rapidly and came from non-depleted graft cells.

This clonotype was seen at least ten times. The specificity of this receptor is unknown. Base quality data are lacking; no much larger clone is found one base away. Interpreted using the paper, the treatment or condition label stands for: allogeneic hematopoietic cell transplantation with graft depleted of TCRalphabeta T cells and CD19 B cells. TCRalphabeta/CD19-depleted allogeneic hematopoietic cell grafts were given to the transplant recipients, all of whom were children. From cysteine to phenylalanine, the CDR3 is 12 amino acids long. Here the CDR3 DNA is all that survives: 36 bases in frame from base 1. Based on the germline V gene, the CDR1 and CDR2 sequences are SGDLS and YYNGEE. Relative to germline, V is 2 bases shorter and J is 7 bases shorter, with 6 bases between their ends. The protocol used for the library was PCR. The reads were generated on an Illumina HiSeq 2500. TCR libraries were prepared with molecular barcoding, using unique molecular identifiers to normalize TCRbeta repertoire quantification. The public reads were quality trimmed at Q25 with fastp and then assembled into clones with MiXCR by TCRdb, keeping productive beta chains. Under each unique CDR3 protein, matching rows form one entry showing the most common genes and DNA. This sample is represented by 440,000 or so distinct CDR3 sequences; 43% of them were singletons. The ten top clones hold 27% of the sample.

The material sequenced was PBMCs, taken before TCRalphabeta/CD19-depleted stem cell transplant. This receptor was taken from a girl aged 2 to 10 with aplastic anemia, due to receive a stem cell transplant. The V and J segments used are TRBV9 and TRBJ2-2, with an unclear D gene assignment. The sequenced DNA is TGTGCCAGCAGCGTTGGGTACGGGGAGCTGTTTTTT. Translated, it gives CASSVGYGELFF.